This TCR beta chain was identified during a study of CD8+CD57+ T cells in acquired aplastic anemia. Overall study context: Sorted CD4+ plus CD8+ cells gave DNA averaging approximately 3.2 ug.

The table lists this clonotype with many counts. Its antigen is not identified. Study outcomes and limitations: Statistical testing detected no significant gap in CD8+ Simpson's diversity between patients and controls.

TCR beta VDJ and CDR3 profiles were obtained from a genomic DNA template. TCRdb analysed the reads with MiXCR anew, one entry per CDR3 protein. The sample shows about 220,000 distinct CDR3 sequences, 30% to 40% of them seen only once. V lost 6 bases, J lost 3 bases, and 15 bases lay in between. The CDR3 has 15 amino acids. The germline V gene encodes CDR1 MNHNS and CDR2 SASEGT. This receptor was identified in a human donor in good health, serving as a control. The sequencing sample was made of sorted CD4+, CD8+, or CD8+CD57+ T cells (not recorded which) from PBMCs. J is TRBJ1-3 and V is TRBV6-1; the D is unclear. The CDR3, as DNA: TGTGCCAGCAGGCCCTGGCTGGGCGGTGGAAACACCATATATTTT. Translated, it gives CASRPWLGGGNTIYF.